This paragraph covers one TCR beta chain sequence. Its antigen is as yet unknown. Between the trimmed V and J ends, which lost 6 bases and 4 bases, there was a span of 12 bases. CDR1 is SQVTM and CDR2 is ANQGSEA in the germline V gene. This CDR3 spans 13 amino acids. This entry belongs to a study of Graves' ophthalmopathy and Graves' hyperthyroidism. Study-wide points: A 13-signature model separated ophthalmopathy from stable hyperthyroidism, reaching about 90% sensitivity and almost 82% specificity cross-validated.

Using RNA transcripts, the TCR beta CDR3 regions were amplified. A first-round RT-PCR used HTBI primers, followed by a second-round multiplex PCR. TCRdb reprocessed the multiplex PCR reads with MiXCR, giving one entry per CDR3 protein. The sample consists of 300,000 to 400,000 distinct CDR3 sequences, about a sixth of them appearing once. Patients were diagnosed from clinical symptoms, serum thyroxine, TRAb, thyroid ultrasound and orbital computed tomography. This TCR derives from an adult woman with stable Graves' hyperthyroidism. The gene calls are TRBV29-1 and TRBJ2-2, with D hard to call. The sample comprised peripheral blood. The CDR3 sequence is CSVGTVTTGELFF. CDR3 in DNA: TGCAGCGTCGGAACTGTAACCACCGGGGAGCTGTTTTTT.